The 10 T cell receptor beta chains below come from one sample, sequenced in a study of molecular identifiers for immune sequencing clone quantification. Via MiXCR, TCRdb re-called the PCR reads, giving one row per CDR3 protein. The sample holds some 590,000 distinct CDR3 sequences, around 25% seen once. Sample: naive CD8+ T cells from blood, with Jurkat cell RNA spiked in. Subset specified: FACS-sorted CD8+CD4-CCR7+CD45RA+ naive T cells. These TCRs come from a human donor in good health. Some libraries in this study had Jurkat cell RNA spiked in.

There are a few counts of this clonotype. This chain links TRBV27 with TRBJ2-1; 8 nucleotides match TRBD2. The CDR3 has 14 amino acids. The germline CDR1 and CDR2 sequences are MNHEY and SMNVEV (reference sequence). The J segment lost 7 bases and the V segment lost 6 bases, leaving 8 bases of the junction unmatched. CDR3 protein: CASRILAAGNEQFF. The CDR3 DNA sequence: TGTGCCAGCAGGATACTAGCGGCTGGGAATGAGCAGTTCTTC.

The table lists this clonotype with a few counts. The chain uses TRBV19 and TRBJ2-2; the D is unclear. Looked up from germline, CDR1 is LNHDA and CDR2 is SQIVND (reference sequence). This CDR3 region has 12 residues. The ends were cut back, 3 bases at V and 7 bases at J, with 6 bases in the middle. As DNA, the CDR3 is TGTGCCAGTAGTATGTTTGGCGGGGAGCTGTTTTTT. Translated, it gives CASSMFGGELFF.

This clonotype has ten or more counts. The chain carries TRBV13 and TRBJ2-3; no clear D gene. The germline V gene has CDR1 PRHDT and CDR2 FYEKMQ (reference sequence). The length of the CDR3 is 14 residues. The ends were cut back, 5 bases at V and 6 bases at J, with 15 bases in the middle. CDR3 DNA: TGTGCCAGCAGCCCCAGAAGCCTCTCGGATACGCAGTATTTT. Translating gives CASSPRSLSDTQYF.

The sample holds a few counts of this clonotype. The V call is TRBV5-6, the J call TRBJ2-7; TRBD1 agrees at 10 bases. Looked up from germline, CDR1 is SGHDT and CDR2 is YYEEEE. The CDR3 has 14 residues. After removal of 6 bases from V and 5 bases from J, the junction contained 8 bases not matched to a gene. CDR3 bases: TGTGCCAGCAAGTCCGGGACAGGGGTTCACGAGCAGTACTTC. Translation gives CASKSGTGVHEQYF.

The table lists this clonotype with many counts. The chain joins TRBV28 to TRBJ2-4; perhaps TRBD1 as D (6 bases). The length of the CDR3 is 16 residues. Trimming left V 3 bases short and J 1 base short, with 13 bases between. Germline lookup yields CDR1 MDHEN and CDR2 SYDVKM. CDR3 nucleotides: TGTGCCAGCAGTTTTGACCCAGGGGTGGCCAAAAACATTCAGTACTTC. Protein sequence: CASSFDPGVAKNIQYF.

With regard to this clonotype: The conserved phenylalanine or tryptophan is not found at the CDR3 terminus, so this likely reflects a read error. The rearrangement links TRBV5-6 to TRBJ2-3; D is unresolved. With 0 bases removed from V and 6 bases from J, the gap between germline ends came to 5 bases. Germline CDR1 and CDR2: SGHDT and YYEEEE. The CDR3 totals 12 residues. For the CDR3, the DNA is TGTGCCAGCAGCTTGGAGACCGATACGCAGTATTCT. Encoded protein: CASSLETDTQYS.

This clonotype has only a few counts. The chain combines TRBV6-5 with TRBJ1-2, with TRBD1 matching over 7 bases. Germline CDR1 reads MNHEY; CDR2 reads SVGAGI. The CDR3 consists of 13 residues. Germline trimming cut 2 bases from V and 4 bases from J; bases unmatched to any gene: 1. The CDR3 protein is CASSYGTVYGYTF. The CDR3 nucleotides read TGTGCCAGCAGTTACGGGACAGTCTATGGCTACACCTTC.

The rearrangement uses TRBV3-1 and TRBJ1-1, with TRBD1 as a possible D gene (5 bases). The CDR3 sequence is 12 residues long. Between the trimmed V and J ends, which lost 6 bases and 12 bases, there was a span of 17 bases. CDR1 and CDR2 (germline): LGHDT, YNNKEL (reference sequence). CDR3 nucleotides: TGTGCCAGCAGTCCAACGGGGGGACGGTCTTTCTTT. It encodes CASSPTGGRSFF.

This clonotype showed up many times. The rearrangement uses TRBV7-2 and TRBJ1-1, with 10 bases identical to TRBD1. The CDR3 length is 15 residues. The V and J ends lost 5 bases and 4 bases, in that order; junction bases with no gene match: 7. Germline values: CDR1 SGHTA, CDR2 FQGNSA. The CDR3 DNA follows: TGTGCCAGCAGCCCCTGGACAGGGGGGAGCACTGAAGCTTTCTTT. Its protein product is CASSPWTGGSTEAFF.

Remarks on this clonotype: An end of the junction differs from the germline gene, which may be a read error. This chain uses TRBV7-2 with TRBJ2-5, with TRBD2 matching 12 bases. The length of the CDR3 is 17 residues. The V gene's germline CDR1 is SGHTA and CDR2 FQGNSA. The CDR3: CAGSPRTSGAWGETQYF. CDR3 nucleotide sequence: TGTGCCGGCAGCCCTAGGACTAGCGGGGCCTGGGGTGAGACCCAGTACTTC. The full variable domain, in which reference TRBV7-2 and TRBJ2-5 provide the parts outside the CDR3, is GAGVSQSPSNKVTEKGKDVELRCDPISGHTALYWYRQSLGQGLEFLIYFQGNSAPDKSGLPSDRFSAERTGGSVSTLTIQRTQQEDSAVYLCAGSPRTSGAWGETQYFGPGTRLLVL.